This T cell receptor (beta chain) was recovered during a study of type 1 and type 2 diabetes patients. As for this clonotype: Its target is unknown.

Genomic DNA was the PCR template. A primer set of 30 forward and 13 reverse primers amplified the CDR3. TCRdb re-derived calls from the multiplex PCR reads in MiXCR, one entry per CDR3 protein. Among a few hundred thousand distinct CDR3 sequences listed, around 47% were seen once. Findings and limits, study-wide: Type 2 diabetes and control samples shared highly correlated V and J usage, averaging around 0.97.

CDR3 length: 14 amino acids. V trimming: 2 bases; J trimming: 6 bases; junction bases outside the gene matches: 4. Germline values: CDR1 SGDLS, CDR2 YYNGEE. The chain is built from TRBV9 and TRBJ1-4; TRBD1 matches at 7 bases. Sequencing used peripheral blood mononuclear cells (PBMCs). The clonotype originates from a man aged 18 to 35 with type 2 diabetes. The CDR3 DNA sequence: TGTGCCAGCAGCGTCGGAGGGGGCGATGAAAAACTGTTTTTT. Its translation is CASSVGGGDEKLFF.